This T cell receptor beta chain was captured in a study of CD8 T cells in ankylosing spondylitis (dated by TCRdb to 2015 to 2018). With regard to the full study: The study set out to find disease-linked TCR variants by profiling T cell receptor beta repertoires in ankylosing spondylitis patients and healthy donors. The full study cohort was made up of 25 ankylosing spondylitis patients and 108 healthy donors. Peripheral blood was sampled, and synovial fluid was also collected from ankylosing spondylitis patients. Beyond this particular receptor, the publication reports: Some motif variants were previously reported in synovial fluid and blood of reactive arthritis patients, suggesting common disease-initiation mechanisms. Blood from ankylosing spondylitis patients appeared to be characterized by a TCR beta motif composed of 7 to 9 highly homologous amino acid variants. The disease-linked clones had a CD8+ phenotype and were found at relatively low frequencies in peripheral blood. Significant enrichment of the disease-linked clones was reported in matched synovial fluid samples from ankylosing spondylitis patients.

The germline V gene yields LGHNA for CDR1 and YSLEER for CDR2. V is shortened by 0 bases, J by 11 bases, and the region joining them spans 11 bases. Including the terminal cysteine and phenylalanine, the CDR3 comprises 13 residues. This entry keeps only the CDR3 DNA: 39 bases, framed from base 1. Sequencing used an Illumina HiSeq 2500. TCR beta libraries were prepared by quantitative 5'-RACE with molecular barcodes. In the paper's pipeline: A new computational method based on a probabilistic model of VDJ rearrangement was used to identify disease-linked TCR variants. TCRdb reprocessing: public reads trimmed at Q25 with fastp, clones called with MiXCR, in-frame beta chains kept. CDR3 protein sequences are deduplicated, and each keeps its most common genes and DNA. The V and J calls and clone size come from TCRdb's table, not from the authors' own analysis. The sample data list hundreds of thousands of distinct CDR3 sequences, and roughly 12% of these were observed just once. Around 0.51% of the sample goes to the ten largest clones.

A remark on this clonotype: Its antigen is still unknown. Base quality data are lacking; no much larger clone is found one base away.

The sequencing sample was made of blood, either unsorted or a sorted T cell fraction (not recorded which). The source is a male donor with ankylosing spondylitis. The chain employs TRBV4-3 and TRBJ2-1; the D gene identity is not certain. The CDR3 reads CASSQEPGYKQFF. The DNA sequence is as follows: TGCGCCAGCAGCCAAGAACCTGGGTATAAGCAGTTCTTC.